These 27 T cell receptor beta chains were all obtained from the same sample, sequenced in a study of T-cell reconstitution after alpha-beta-depleted transplantation in children. Preparation of the TCRbeta library was carried out with unique molecular identifiers. TCRdb fed the PCR reads into MiXCR, producing one record per CDR3 protein. The sample lists hundreds of thousands of distinct CDR3 sequences; 16% were seen once. The input for sequencing was PBMCs, mostly from graft donor cells, taken 360 days after TCRalphabeta/CD19-depleted stem cell transplant. The receptors shown here come from a male patient between 5 and 17 years old who had a stem cell transplant for acute lymphoblastic leukemia, so the T cells may come from the graft donor.

This clonotype was observed at least ten times. The chain uses TRBV29-1 and TRBJ2-4, with D hard to call. Germline CDR1 is SQVTM and CDR2 is ANQGSEA. The CDR3 is 14 amino acids. The V end lost 5 bases, the J end lost 0 bases, and 11 bases lay between the germline ends. CDR3 DNA: TGCAGCGTTCGACCGGGTTTAGCCAAAAACATTCAGTACTTC. It specifies CSVRPGLAKNIQYF.

The sample holds a few counts of this clonotype. V and J are TRBV7-9 and TRBJ2-7; D ambiguous. Trimming shortened V by 5 bases and J by 3 bases, and 17 bases separated the two germline ends. This CDR3 region has 15 residues. The germline V gene encodes CDR1 SEHNR and CDR2 FQNEAQ (reference sequence). CDR3 bases: TGTGCCAGCAGCCCAAGCAAGCTAGGGCTCTACGAGCAGTACTTC. Encoded protein: CASSPSKLGLYEQYF.

The CDR3 bases are TGTGCCAGCAGTCTCCAGGGCCCCGTAGCTTTCTTT. This gives the protein CASSLQGPVAFF. The rearrangement joins TRBV28 to TRBJ1-1, with a weak D call TRBD1 (5 bases). The CDR3 length is 12 residues. The germline V and J ends were trimmed by 5 bases and 10 bases, with 14 bases remaining between them. Germline V gives CDR1 MDHEN, CDR2 SYDVKM. Drawing the rest from reference TRBV28 and TRBJ1-1, the complete variable domain is DVKVTQSSRYLVKRTGEKVFLECVQDMDHENMFWYRQDPGLGLRLIYFSYDVKMKEKGDIPEGYSVSREKKERFSLILESASTNQTSMYLCASSLQGPVAFFGQGTRLTVV.

This clonotype appeared a few times. The CDR3 DNA reads TGTGCCAGCAGCCGTAGACTAGACATAGGGGGAAACATTCAGTACTTC. This sequence encodes CASSRRLDIGGNIQYF. The chain is built from TRBV3-1 and TRBJ2-4, with D perhaps TRBD1 or TRBD2 (6 bases each). The germline CDR1 and CDR2 sequences are LGHDT and YNNKEL (reference sequence). The CDR3 length is 16 residues. Trimming cost V 4 bases and J 6 bases, with 19 bases left between them.

This chain links TRBV6-5 with TRBJ2-7, with TRBD1 matching 9 bases. J lost 5 bases, V lost 1 base, and 12 bases had no gene match. The CDR3 loop spans 17 amino acids. Per germline, CDR1 MNHEY and CDR2 SVGAGI. The chain's CDR3 is CASSYYAAGDRAHEQYF. The DNA for the CDR3 is TGTGCCAGCAGTTACTATGCCGCCGGGGACAGGGCCCACGAGCAGTACTTC.

This clonotype was detected many times. V gene TRBV11-2 combines with J gene TRBJ2-5; the D is unclear. This CDR3 has 13 amino acids. The germline gives CDR1 SGHAT, CDR2 FQNNGV. Trimming took 5 bases from V and 5 from J, leaving 12 bases between them. The CDR3 DNA reads TGTGCCAGCAGCCGGGTGAGCGACGAGACCCAGTACTTC. Translated, it gives CASSRVSDETQYF.

Only a few counts were recorded for this clonotype. The chain has TRBV20-1 and TRBJ2-1; D gene unclear. The CDR3 runs 13 residues. Germline loops: CDR1 DFQATT, CDR2 SNEGSKA (reference sequence). Trimming cost V 1 base and J 5 bases, with 9 bases left between them. CDR3: CSARAGRNNEQFF. As DNA, the CDR3 is TGCAGTGCTAGAGCAGGCAGGAACAATGAGCAGTTCTTC.

This clonotype was counted at least ten times. V and J are TRBV18 and TRBJ2-5, with D maybe TRBD1 (7 bases). Germline CDR1 and CDR2: KGHSH and LQKENI. V was shortened by 4 bases and J by 5 bases, with 17 bases between the two germline ends. This CDR3 has 15 amino acids. As DNA, the CDR3 is TGTGCCAGCTCACGGCAGGGGGGTGAGAAGGAGACCCAGTACTTC. Protein sequence: CASSRQGGEKETQYF.

This clonotype was detected a few times. V usage is TRBV2 and J usage is TRBJ2-3; the D gene is possibly TRBD2 (5 bases). Trimming removed 6 bases from V and 4 bases from J, with 11 bases in between. The CDR3 length is 13 residues. Germline V lookup: CDR1 SNHLY, CDR2 FYNNEI. The CDR3 nucleotides are TGTGCCAGCAGGCGGAGGATGGCAGATACGCAGTATTTT. Protein product: CASRRRMADTQYF.

There are a few counts of this clonotype. The chain couples TRBV5-1 to TRBJ1-1, with 7 bases lining up with TRBD1. J gave up 0 bases and V 2 bases, and 13 bases lay outside the gene matches. The CDR3 spans 18 residues. Germline V gives CDR1 SGHRS, CDR2 YFSETQ. CDR3 sequence: CASSFIGGTAYLNTEAFF. CDR3 sequence (DNA): TGCGCCAGCAGCTTTATAGGGGGGACAGCCTATTTGAACACTGAAGCTTTCTTT.

This clonotype was seen repeatedly, ten times or more. In DNA, the CDR3 is TGCAGTGCTACTACTGGGGGGAACACTGAAGCTTTCTTT. Protein sequence: CSATTGGNTEAFF. This chain joins TRBV20-1 and TRBJ1-1; maybe TRBD1 (5 bases). V lost 4 bases and J lost 1, with 10 bases in between. Germline CDR1 reads DFQATT; CDR2 reads SNEGSKA (reference sequence). The CDR3 is 13 residues long.

V is TRBV20-1 and J is TRBJ2-7, with D perhaps TRBD2 (6 bases). This CDR3 region has 12 residues. V dropped 4 bases and J dropped 2 bases, with 9 bases sitting between them. Germline V gene data show CDR1 as DFQATT and CDR2 as SNEGSKA (reference sequence). CDR3 in amino acids: CSAKGLTYEQYF. The CDR3 region has the DNA TGCAGTGCTAAGGGACTCACCTACGAGCAGTACTTC.

The V and J genes are TRBV5-1 and TRBJ2-7; 12 positions agree with TRBD2. The CDR3 loop spans 16 amino acids. V dropped 3 bases and J dropped 0; count of bases not matched to a gene: 4. Germline V lookup: CDR1 SGHRS, CDR2 YFSETQ. This CDR3 is CASSYGTSGSSYEQYF. In DNA form, the CDR3 reads TGCGCCAGCAGCTACGGGACTAGCGGGTCCTCCTACGAGCAGTACTTC.

This chain links TRBV3-1 with TRBJ2-2; D uncertain. The CDR3 is 15 residues long. Germline V gene sequence: CDR1 LGHDT, CDR2 YNNKEL (reference sequence). Deletions cut 4 bases from V and 4 bases from J, with 13 bases between. The CDR3 region has the DNA TGTGCCAGCAGCCCCCTCCGACTTGGCACCGGGGAGCTGTTTTTT. Amino acid sequence: CASSPLRLGTGELFF.

This chain joins TRBV20-1 and TRBJ1-5, with D unresolved. The CDR3 is 13 residues long. The V gene's germline CDR1 is DFQATT and CDR2 SNEGSKA (reference sequence). Trimming removed 6 bases at V and 4 bases at J, with 13 bases between. The CDR3 coding sequence is TGCAGTGCCGGAGTCAGCGGGAATCAGCCCCAGCATTTT. Translating it yields CSAGVSGNQPQHF.

The chain has TRBV12-3 or TRBV12-4 and TRBJ1-2; D is unresolved. The CDR3 contains 14 residues. V was trimmed by 0 bases and J by 7 bases, leaving 12 bases between them. The CDR3 DNA follows: TGTGCCAGCAGTTTAGCTACGGCAGGAGGTGGCTACACCTTC. As protein: CASSLATAGGGYTF.

This clonotype was recorded once. The chain combines TRBV29-1 with TRBJ1-2, with D perhaps TRBD1 (5 bases). V was clipped by 0 bases and J by 3 bases, with 17 bases between them. The CDR3 loop spans 16 amino acids. Germline V lookup: CDR1 SQVTM, CDR2 ANQGSEA. The CDR3 loop is CSVEDLPGVLYYGYTF. The CDR3 DNA reads as TGCAGCGTTGAAGATCTTCCGGGGGTTCTTTACTATGGCTACACCTTC.

With respect to this clonotype: One base away lies a much larger clone, so this may be a sequencing read error. CDR3 residues: CASRQLDDTQYF. The CDR3 DNA is TGCGCCAGCAGACAGTTGGATGATACGCAGTATTTT. V and J are TRBV5-1 and TRBJ2-3; D remains ambiguous. This CDR3 has 12 residues. Trimming pared 5 bases from V and 6 bases from J, leaving 10 bases between. Germline CDR1 reads SGHRS; CDR2 reads YFSETQ.

This clonotype has just a few counts. The CDR3 sequence is CASSFGQGLSSYEQYF. DNA for the CDR3: TGCGCCAGCAGCTTTGGACAGGGACTAAGCTCCTACGAGCAGTACTTC. The chain employs TRBV5-1 and TRBJ2-7, with D perhaps matching TRBD1 (8 bases). Germline CDR1 is SGHRS and CDR2 is YFSETQ. The CDR3 runs to 16 residues. V lost 2 bases and J 0 bases, leaving 15 bases between the germline ends.

The chain combines TRBV29-1 with TRBJ2-4; TRBD2 is a possible D gene (6 bases). V gave up 1 base and J gave up 9 bases, with 13 bases separating them. The germline gives CDR1 SQVTM, CDR2 ANQGSEA. The CDR3 loop spans 13 amino acids. The CDR3 sequence: CSVEGRMGGIQYF. Here the CDR3 DNA reads TGCAGCGTTGAAGGAAGGATGGGGGGCATTCAGTACTTC.

The genes are TRBV6-2 or TRBV6-3 and TRBJ2-1; D ambiguous. V gave up 7 bases and J gave up 0 bases, with 13 bases separating them. Looked up from germline, CDR1 is MNHEY and CDR2 is SVGEGT. This CDR3 region has 15 residues. The CDR3 region is CASTQYPLSYNEQFF. DNA of the CDR3: TGTGCCAGCACCCAGTACCCGCTCTCCTACAATGAGCAGTTCTTC.

In this sample, this clonotype turned up once. V usage is TRBV20-1 and J usage is TRBJ2-7; TRBD2 matches at 7 bases. The CDR3 spans 15 residues. Trimming took 2 bases from V and 0 from J; bases not matched to a gene: 7. Germline CDR1 DFQATT, CDR2 SNEGSKA (reference sequence). CDR3 sequence: CSARWGGRSSYEQYF. Here the CDR3 DNA reads TGCAGTGCTAGATGGGGGGGTCGGAGCTCCTACGAGCAGTACTTC.

The V call is TRBV7-2, the J call TRBJ1-1; D call uncertain. The CDR3 has 12 residues. V lost 6 bases and J 6 bases, leaving 11 bases between the germline ends. Looked up from germline, CDR1 is SGHTA and CDR2 is FQGNSA. CDR3 region: CASSWSYAEAFF. The CDR3, as DNA: TGTGCCAGCAGTTGGAGTTACGCTGAAGCTTTCTTT.

In this sample, this clonotype turned up a few times. The chain has TRBV29-1 and TRBJ2-7; possible D gene TRBD1, 5 bases. Germline CDR1 and CDR2: SQVTM and ANQGSEA. The CDR3 loop spans 14 amino acids. Trimming removed 4 bases from V and 0 bases from J, with 13 bases in between. The CDR3: CSVVRAMSSYEQYF. CDR3 nucleotide sequence: TGCAGCGTTGTCAGGGCCATGAGCTCCTACGAGCAGTACTTC.

In this sample, this clonotype turned up many times. The chain carries TRBV12-3 or TRBV12-4 and TRBJ1-1; D gene unclear. Trimming cost V 2 bases and J 11 bases, with 9 bases left between them. This CDR3 spans 11 amino acids. The CDR3 sequence: CASSLRGGAFF. CDR3 coding DNA: TGTGCCAGCAGTTTACGGGGAGGGGCTTTCTTT.

In its sample, this clonotype was seen a few times. The rearrangement joins TRBV7-9 to TRBJ1-1; no clear D gene. The germline V gene encodes CDR1 SEHNR and CDR2 FQNEAQ (reference sequence). The CDR3 loop spans 15 amino acids. The V gene lost 2 bases and the J gene lost 1 base, with 11 bases spanning the gap. This chain's CDR3 is CASSLNFRSNTEAFF. For the CDR3, the DNA is TGTGCCAGCAGCTTAAATTTCCGGTCGAACACTGAAGCTTTCTTT.

This clonotype occurred a few times. The rearrangement joins TRBV25-1 to TRBJ2-7; the D gene is possibly TRBD2 (5 bases). The germline CDR1 and CDR2 sequences are MGHDK and SYGVNS. The CDR3 contains 16 residues. V shed 3 bases and J shed 1 base, with 16 bases lying between them. CDR3 bases: TGTGCCAGCAGTGACCCCGGGATCGGGTTATCCTACGAGCAGTACTTC. Its translation is CASSDPGIGLSYEQYF.